The sequence of this TCR beta chain was determined in a study of cytomegalovirus exposure and HLA in healthy donors. A multiplex PCR was run with 60 Vbeta primers and 13 Jbeta primers. The repertoire was sequenced with immunoSEQ multiplex PCR; TCRdb's copy has only in-frame clones and lacks some. Of 100,000 to 150,000 clones listed, about 79% are singletons. Germline values: CDR1 SGHRS, CDR2 YFSETQ. V lost 2 bases, J lost 4 bases, and 12 bases lay in between. This CDR3 region has 14 residues. The J gene is TRBJ2-5, the V gene TRBV5-1, with D perhaps matching TRBD1 (5 bases). The sequencing input was PBMCs. This sequence originates from a woman between 45 and 60 years old in good health and CMV-seronegative. CDR3 bases: TGCGCCAGCAGCTTTCCGCAGGGTCGAGAGACCCAGTACTTC. Encoded protein: CASSFPQGRETQYF.